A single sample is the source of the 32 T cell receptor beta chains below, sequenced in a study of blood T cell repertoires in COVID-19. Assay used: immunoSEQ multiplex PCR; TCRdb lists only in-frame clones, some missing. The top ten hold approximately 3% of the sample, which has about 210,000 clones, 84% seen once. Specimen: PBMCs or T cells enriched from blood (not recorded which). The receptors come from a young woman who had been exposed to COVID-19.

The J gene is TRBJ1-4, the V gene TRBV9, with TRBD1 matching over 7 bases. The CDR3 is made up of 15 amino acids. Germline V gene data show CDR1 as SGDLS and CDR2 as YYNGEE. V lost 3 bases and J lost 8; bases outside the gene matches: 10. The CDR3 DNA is TGTGCCAGCAGCGCGGGGGACAGACGAAGCGAAAAACTGTTTTTT. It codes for CASSAGDRRSEKLFF.

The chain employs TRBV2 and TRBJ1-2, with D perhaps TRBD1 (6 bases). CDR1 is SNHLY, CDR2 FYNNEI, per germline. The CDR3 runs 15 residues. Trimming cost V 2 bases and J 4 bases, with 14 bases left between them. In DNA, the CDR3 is TGTGCCAGCAGTGAATACGGGGGGCCGGGCTATGGCTACACCTTC. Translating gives CASSEYGGPGYGYTF.

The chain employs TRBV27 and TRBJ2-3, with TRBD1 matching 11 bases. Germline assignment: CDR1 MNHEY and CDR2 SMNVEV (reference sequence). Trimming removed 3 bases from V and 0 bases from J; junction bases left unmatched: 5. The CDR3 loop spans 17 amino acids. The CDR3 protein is CASSFPGQGGSTDTQYF. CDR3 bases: TGTGCCAGCAGTTTTCCGGGACAGGGGGGAAGCACAGATACGCAGTATTTT.

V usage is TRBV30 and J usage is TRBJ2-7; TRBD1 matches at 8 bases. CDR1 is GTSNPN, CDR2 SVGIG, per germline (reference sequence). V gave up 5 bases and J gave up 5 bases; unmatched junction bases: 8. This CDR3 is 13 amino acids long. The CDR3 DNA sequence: TGTGCCTGGGTCCGGGACAGGTTCGACGAGCAGTACTTC. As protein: CAWVRDRFDEQYF.

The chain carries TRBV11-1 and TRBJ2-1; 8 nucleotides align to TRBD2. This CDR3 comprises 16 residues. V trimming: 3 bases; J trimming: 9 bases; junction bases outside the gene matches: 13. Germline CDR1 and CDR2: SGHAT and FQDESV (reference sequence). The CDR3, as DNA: TGTGCCAGCAGCTTTATCCCGGGGGGGCCATGGAGTGAGCAGTTCTTC. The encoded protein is CASSFIPGGPWSEQFF.

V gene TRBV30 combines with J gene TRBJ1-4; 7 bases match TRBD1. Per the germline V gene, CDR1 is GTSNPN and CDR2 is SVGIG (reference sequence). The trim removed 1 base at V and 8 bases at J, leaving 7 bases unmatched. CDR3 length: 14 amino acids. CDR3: CAWSGVQGGEKLFF. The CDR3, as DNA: TGTGCCTGGAGTGGTGTTCAGGGGGGCGAAAAACTGTTTTTT.

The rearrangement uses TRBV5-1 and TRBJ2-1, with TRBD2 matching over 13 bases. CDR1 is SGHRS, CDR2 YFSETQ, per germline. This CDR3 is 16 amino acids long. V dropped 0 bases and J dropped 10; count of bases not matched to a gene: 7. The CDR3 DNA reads TGCGCCAGCAGCTTGGATCAAGGACTAGCGGGGGACGAGCAGTTCTTC. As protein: CASSLDQGLAGDEQFF.

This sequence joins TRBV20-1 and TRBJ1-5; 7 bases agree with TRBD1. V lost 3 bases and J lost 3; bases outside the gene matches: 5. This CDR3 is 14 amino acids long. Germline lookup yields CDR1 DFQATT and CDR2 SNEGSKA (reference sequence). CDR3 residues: CSASQGEDNQPQHF. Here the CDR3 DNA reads TGCAGTGCTAGTCAGGGGGAGGACAATCAGCCCCAGCATTTT.

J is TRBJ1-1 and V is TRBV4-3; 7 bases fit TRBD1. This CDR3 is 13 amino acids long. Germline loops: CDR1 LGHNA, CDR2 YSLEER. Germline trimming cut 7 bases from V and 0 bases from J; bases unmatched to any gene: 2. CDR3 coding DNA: TGCGCCAGCACGGGACAGTTGAACACTGAAGCTTTCTTT. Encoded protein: CASTGQLNTEAFF.

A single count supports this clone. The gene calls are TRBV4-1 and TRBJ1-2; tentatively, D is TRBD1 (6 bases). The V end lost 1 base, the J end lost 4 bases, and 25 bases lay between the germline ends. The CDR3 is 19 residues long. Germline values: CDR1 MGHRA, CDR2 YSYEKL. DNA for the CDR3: TGCGCCAGCAGCCAAGGGGGCCATGGGGGCGTATTTCTTAGCTATGGCTACACCTTC. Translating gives CASSQGGHGGVFLSYGYTF.

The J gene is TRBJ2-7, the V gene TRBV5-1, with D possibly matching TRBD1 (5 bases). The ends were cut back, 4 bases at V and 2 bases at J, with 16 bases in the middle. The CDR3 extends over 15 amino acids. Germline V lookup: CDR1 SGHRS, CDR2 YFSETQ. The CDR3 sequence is CASSPVGQPTYEQYF. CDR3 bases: TGCGCCAGCAGCCCTGTGGGGCAGCCTACCTACGAGCAGTACTTC.

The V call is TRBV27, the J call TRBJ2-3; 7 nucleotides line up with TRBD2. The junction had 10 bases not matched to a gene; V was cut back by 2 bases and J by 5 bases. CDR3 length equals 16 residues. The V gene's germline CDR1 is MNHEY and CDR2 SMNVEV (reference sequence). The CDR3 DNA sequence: TGTGCCAGCAGTTTAGGAGCGGGGCAGATGGTAGATACGCAGTATTTT. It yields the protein CASSLGAGQMVDTQYF.

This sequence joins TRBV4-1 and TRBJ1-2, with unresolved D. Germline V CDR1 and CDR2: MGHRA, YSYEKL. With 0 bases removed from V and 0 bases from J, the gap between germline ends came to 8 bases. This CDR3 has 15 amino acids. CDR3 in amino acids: CASSQDAQTNYGYTF. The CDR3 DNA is TGCGCCAGCAGCCAAGATGCACAGACTAACTATGGCTACACCTTC.

This chain's CDR3 is CASSTGLDTEAFF. The CDR3 DNA reads TGTGCCAGTAGTACTGGACTTGACACTGAAGCTTTCTTT. The rearrangement uses TRBV19 and TRBJ1-1; D is uncertain. The ends were cut back, 4 bases at V and 3 bases at J, with 9 bases in the middle. The CDR3 sequence is 13 residues long. Germline values: CDR1 LNHDA, CDR2 SQIVND (reference sequence).

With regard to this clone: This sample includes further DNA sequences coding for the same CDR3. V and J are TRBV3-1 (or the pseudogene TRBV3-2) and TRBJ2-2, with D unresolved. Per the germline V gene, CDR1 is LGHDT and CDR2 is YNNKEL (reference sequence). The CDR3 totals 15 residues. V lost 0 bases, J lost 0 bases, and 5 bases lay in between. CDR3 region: CASSQDSANTGELFF. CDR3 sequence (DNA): TGTGCCAGCAGCCAAGATTCTGCGAACACCGGGGAGCTGTTTTTT.

This CDR3 reads CASSSDRATDTQYF. DNA for the CDR3: TGCGCCAGCAGCTCGGACAGGGCCACAGATACGCAGTATTTT. The chain carries TRBV5-1 and TRBJ2-3; the match to TRBD1 covers 8 bases. Germline trimming cut 3 bases from V and 2 bases from J; bases unmatched to any gene: 2. The CDR3 totals 14 residues. Germline V gene lookup returns CDR1 SGHRS and CDR2 YFSETQ. The full variable domain, its missing parts supplied by reference TRBV5-1 and TRBJ2-3, is KAGVTQTPRYLIKTRGQQVTLSCSPISGHRSVSWYQQTPGQGLQFLFEYFSETQRNKGNFPGRFSGRQFSNSRSEMNVSTLELGDSALYLCASSSDRATDTQYFGPGTRLTVL.

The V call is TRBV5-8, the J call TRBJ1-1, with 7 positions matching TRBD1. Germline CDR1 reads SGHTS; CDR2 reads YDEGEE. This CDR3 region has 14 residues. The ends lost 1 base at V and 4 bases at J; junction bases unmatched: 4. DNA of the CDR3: TGTGCCAGCAGCTTGCTTGACAGGGTCACTGAAGCTTTCTTT. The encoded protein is CASSLLDRVTEAFF.

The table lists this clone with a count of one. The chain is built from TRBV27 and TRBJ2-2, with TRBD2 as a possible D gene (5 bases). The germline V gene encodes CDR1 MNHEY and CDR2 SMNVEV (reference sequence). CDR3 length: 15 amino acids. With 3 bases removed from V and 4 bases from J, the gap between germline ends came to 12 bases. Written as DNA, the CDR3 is TGTGCCAGCAGTTTCCACACGGGGTCCACCGGGGAGCTGTTTTTT. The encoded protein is CASSFHTGSTGELFF.

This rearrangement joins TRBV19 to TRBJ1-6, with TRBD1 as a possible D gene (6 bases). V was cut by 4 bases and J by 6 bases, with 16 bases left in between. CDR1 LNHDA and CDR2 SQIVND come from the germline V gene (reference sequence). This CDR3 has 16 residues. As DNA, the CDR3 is TGTGCCAGTAGTACCCCCCGTGACAGGCTTAATTCACCCCTCCACTTT. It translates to CASSTPRDRLNSPLHF.

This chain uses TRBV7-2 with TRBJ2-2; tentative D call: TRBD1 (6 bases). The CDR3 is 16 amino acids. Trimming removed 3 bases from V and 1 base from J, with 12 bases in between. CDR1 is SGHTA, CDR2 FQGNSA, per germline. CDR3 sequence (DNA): TGTGCCAGCAGCTTCGCCGGGACACTGAACACCGGGGAGCTGTTTTTT. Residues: CASSFAGTLNTGELFF. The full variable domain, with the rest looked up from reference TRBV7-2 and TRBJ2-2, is GAGVSQSPSNKVTEKGKDVELRCDPISGHTALYWYRQSLGQGLEFLIYFQGNSAPDKSGLPSDRFSAERTGGSVSTLTIQRTQQEDSAVYLCASSFAGTLNTGELFFGEGSRLTVL.

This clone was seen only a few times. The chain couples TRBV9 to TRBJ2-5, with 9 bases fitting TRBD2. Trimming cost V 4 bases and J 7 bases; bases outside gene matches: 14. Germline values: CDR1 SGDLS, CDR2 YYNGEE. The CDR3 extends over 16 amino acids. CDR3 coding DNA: TGTGCCAGCAGCCCCGGGTATAGCGGGGGCACCGGGACCCAGTACTTC. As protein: CASSPGYSGGTGTQYF.

CDR3 DNA sequence: TGTGCCACCAGCAGAGGGGGTACGGGGGTGGGAAGCAATCAGCCCCAGCATTTT. Its translation: CATSRGGTGVGSNQPQHF. V gene TRBV15 combines with J gene TRBJ1-5, with D possibly being TRBD1 (5 bases). The CDR3 extends over 18 amino acids. Germline V gene sequence: CDR1 LNHNV, CDR2 YYDKDF (reference sequence). The V end was cut by 1 base, the J end by 1 base, with 17 bases between.

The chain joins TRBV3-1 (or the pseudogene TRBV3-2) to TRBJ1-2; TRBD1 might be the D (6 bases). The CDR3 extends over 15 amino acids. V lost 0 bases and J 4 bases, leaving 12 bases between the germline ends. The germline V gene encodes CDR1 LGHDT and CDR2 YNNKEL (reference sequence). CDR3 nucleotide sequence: TGTGCCAGCAGCCAAGATTCTGGGGGCGGCTATGGCTACACCTTC. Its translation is CASSQDSGGGYGYTF.

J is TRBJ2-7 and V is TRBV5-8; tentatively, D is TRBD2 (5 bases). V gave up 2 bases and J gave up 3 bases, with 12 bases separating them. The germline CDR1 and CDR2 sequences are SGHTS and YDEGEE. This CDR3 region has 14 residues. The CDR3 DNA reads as TGTGCCAGCAGCTTCGCGGGCAGCTACTACGAGCAGTACTTC. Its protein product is CASSFAGSYYEQYF.

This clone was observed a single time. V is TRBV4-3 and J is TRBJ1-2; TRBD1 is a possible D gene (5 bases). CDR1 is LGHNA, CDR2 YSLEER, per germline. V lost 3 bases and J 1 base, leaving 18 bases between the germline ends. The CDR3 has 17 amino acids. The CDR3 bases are TGCGCCAGCAGCCAGGGCGCGGGGGACGGGGGTAACTATGGCTACACCTTC. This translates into CASSQGAGDGGNYGYTF.

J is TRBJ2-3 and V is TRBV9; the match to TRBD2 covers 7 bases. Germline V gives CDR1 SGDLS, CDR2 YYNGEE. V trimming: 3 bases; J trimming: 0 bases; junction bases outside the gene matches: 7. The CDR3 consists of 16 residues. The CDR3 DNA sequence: TGTGCCAGCAGCGGGGGTGGCGGGAGCAGCACAGATACGCAGTATTTT. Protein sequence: CASSGGGGSSTDTQYF.

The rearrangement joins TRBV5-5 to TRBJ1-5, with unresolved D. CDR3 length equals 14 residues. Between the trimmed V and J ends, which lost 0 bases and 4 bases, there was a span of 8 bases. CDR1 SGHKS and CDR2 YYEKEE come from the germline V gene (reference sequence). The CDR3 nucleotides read TGTGCCAGCAGCTTGGTGGCAGATAATCAGCCCCAGCATTTT. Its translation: CASSLVADNQPQHF.

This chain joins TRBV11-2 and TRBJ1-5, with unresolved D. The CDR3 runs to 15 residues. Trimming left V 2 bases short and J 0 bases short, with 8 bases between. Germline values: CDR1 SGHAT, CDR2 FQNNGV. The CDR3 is CASSLNSGSNQPQHF. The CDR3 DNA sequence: TGTGCCAGCAGCTTAAACTCAGGTAGCAATCAGCCCCAGCATTTT. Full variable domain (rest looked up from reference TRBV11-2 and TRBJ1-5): EAGVAQSPRYKIIEKRQSVAFWCNPISGHATLYWYQQILGQGPKLLIQFQNNGVVDDSQLPKDRFSAERLKGVDSTLKIQPAKLEDSAVYLCASSLNSGSNQPQHFGDGTRLSIL.

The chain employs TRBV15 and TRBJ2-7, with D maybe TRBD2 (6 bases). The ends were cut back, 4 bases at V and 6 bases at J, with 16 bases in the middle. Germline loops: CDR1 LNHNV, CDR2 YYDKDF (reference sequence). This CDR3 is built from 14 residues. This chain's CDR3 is CATSTFAGSGEQYF. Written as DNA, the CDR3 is TGTGCCACCAGCACCTTTGCGGGGTCGGGCGAGCAGTACTTC.

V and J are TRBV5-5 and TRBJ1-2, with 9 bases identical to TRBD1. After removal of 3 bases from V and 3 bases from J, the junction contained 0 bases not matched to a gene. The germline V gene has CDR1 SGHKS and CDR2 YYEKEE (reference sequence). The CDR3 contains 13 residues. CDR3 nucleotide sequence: TGTGCCAGCAGCTGGGACAGGGACTATGGCTACACCTTC. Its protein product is CASSWDRDYGYTF.

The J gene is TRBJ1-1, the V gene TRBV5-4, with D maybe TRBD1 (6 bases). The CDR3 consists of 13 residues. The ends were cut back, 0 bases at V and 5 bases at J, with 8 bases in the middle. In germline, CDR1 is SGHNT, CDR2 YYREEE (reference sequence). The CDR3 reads CASSLDRETEAFF. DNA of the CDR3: TGTGCCAGCAGCTTGGACAGGGAAACTGAAGCTTTCTTT.

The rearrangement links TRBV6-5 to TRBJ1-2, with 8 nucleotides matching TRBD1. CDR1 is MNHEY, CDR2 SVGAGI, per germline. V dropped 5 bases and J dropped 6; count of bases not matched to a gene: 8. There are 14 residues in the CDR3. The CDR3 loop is CASSRTGTADGYTF. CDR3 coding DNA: TGTGCCAGCAGTCGGACAGGGACCGCTGATGGCTACACCTTC.